This entry lists 26 T cell receptor beta chains sequenced from one sample in a study of T cells in Graves' hyperthyroidism and ophthalmopathy. It was RNA transcripts that yielded the amplified TCR beta CDR3 regions. A set of HTBI primers served as the primers for a first-round RT-PCR of the TCR CDR3. TCRdb called the multiplex PCR reads again in MiXCR, with one record for every CDR3 protein. The sample includes about 350,000 distinct CDR3 sequences, around 13% seen only once; the top ten take about 26%. The specimen sequenced was blood. The receptors shown here come from a woman between 25 and 40 years old with Graves' hyperthyroidism.

This clonotype was counted ten times or more. The V and J genes are TRBV28 and TRBJ1-4; D remains ambiguous. Per germline, CDR1 MDHEN and CDR2 SYDVKM. V was trimmed by 8 bases and J by 1 base, leaving 11 bases between them. The CDR3 loop spans 14 amino acids. As DNA, the CDR3 is TGTGCCAGCGGTATTGTTGGAACTAATGAAAAACTGTTTTTT. Its protein product is CASGIVGTNEKLFF.

There are a few counts of this clonotype. The chain has TRBV30 and TRBJ2-1; the match to TRBD2 covers 11 bases. V dropped 2 bases and J dropped 8; count of bases not matched to a gene: 5. Germline values: CDR1 GTSNPN, CDR2 SVGIG (reference sequence). The CDR3 spans 14 residues. The CDR3 reads CAWSRLAGPHEQFF. Written as DNA, the CDR3 is TGTGCCTGGAGTAGACTAGCGGGACCGCATGAGCAGTTCTTC.

The chain joins TRBV19 to TRBJ1-5; 9 bases agree with TRBD1. The V gene end was trimmed by 8 bases and the J gene end by 0 bases; junction bases not matched to a gene: 11. Germline loops: CDR1 LNHDA, CDR2 SQIVND (reference sequence). This CDR3 has 17 residues. CDR3 sequence reads: CASQGDREYYSNQPQHF. The CDR3 DNA sequence: TGTGCCAGTCAAGGGGACAGGGAATATTATAGCAATCAGCCCCAGCATTTT. Full variable domain (missing parts from reference TRBV19 and TRBJ1-5): DGGITQSPKYLFRKEGQNVTLSCEQNLNHDAMYWYRQDPGQGLRLIYYSQIVNDFQKGDIAEGYSVSREKKESFPLTVTSAQKNPTAFYLCASQGDREYYSNQPQHFGDGTRLSIL.

This clonotype was seen only a few times. This chain connects TRBV7-9 to TRBJ1-1; D uncertain. Trimming took off 2 bases at V and 0 bases at J, with 10 bases between the two ends. CDR3 size: 15 residues. The V gene's germline CDR1 is SEHNR and CDR2 FQNEAQ (reference sequence). DNA for the CDR3: TGTGCCAGCAGCTTACACGGGTCCTTGAACACTGAAGCTTTCTTT. Residues: CASSLHGSLNTEAFF.

Turning to this clonotype: A clone one base away is much larger, so this may be a read error. The V and J genes are TRBV28 and TRBJ1-2, with a tentative D call TRBD1 (5 bases). V lost 10 bases and J 6 bases, leaving 21 bases between the germline ends. The CDR3 extends over 14 amino acids. Germline V gene data show CDR1 as MDHEN and CDR2 as SYDVKM. In DNA, the CDR3 is TGTGCCAACAATTCCGTGGGGGTTAGCGATGGCTACACCTTC. Translated: CANNSVGVSDGYTF.

V is TRBV5-1 and J is TRBJ2-3; 7 bases match TRBD1. The CDR3 length is 17 residues. Per germline, CDR1 SGHRS and CDR2 YFSETQ. V dropped 0 bases and J dropped 2; count of bases not matched to a gene: 9. The CDR3 DNA reads TGCGCCAGCAGCTTGGATATGACAGGGTCCACCACAGATACGCAGTATTTT. The encoded protein is CASSLDMTGSTTDTQYF. Full variable domain (missing parts from reference TRBV5-1 and TRBJ2-3): KAGVTQTPRYLIKTRGQQVTLSCSPISGHRSVSWYQQTPGQGLQFLFEYFSETQRNKGNFPGRFSGRQFSNSRSEMNVSTLELGDSALYLCASSLDMTGSTTDTQYFGPGTRLTVL.

This clonotype was detected many times. This sequence joins TRBV12-3 or TRBV12-4 and TRBJ2-1; 11 nucleotides match TRBD1. This CDR3 comprises 15 residues. The ends lost 6 bases at V and 7 bases at J; junction bases unmatched: 8. The CDR3 loop is CASSLPGQGVNEQFF. CDR3 bases: TGTGCCAGCAGCCTTCCGGGACAGGGGGTAAATGAGCAGTTCTTC.

The gene calls are TRBV29-1 and TRBJ2-7; 7 nucleotides match TRBD1. CDR1 is SQVTM, CDR2 ANQGSEA, per germline. With 1 base clipped from V and 4 bases from J, the junction kept 10 bases outside the gene matches. The CDR3 spans 15 residues. CDR3: CSVEVATGVLYEQYF. The CDR3 coding sequence is TGCAGCGTTGAAGTAGCTACAGGGGTACTTTACGAGCAGTACTTC.

This clonotype was counted ten times or more. The rearrangement joins TRBV11-2 to TRBJ1-4; TRBD1 is a possible D gene (5 bases). Germline V gene data show CDR1 as SGHAT and CDR2 as FQNNGV. V was pared by 5 bases and J by 7 bases, with 8 bases between. There are 12 residues in the CDR3. As DNA, the CDR3 is TGTGCCAGCAGCCACGGGGCTGAAAAACTGTTTTTT. As protein: CASSHGAEKLFF.

This clonotype was found many times. The chain uses TRBV5-1 and TRBJ2-7, with unresolved D. The CDR3 loop spans 14 amino acids. Germline loops: CDR1 SGHRS, CDR2 YFSETQ. Trimming pared 0 bases from V and 3 bases from J, leaving 10 bases between. The DNA of the CDR3 is TGCGCCAGCAGCTTGGCCGTGCAGAACTACGAGCAGTACTTC. It translates to CASSLAVQNYEQYF.

This clonotype appeared many times. The chain links TRBV28 to TRBJ1-1; D unclear. The CDR3 is made up of 15 amino acids. Trimming removed 5 bases at V and 0 bases at J, with 13 bases between. The germline CDR1 and CDR2 sequences are MDHEN and SYDVKM. Here the CDR3 DNA reads TGTGCCAGCAGTATGTATGACACGATGAACACTGAAGCTTTCTTT. Translation gives CASSMYDTMNTEAFF.

This clonotype was counted many times. The chain carries TRBV20-1 and TRBJ1-1; D may be TRBD1 (6 bases). Germline V gene lookup returns CDR1 DFQATT and CDR2 SNEGSKA (reference sequence). The CDR3 is 12 amino acids. The ends were cut back, 0 bases at V and 11 bases at J, with 13 bases in the middle. Here the CDR3 DNA reads TGCAGTGCTAGAGATAAGAACAGGGCGGCTTTCTTT. Protein: CSARDKNRAAFF.

This clonotype has at least ten counts. The rearrangement links TRBV6-1 to TRBJ2-7; D unclear. Per the germline V gene, CDR1 is MNHNS and CDR2 is SASEGT. The V gene lost 5 bases and the J gene lost 3 bases, with 14 bases spanning the gap. The CDR3 sequence is 14 residues long. CDR3 region: CASSPVHMGYEQYF. The CDR3 DNA follows: TGTGCCAGCAGTCCGGTCCACATGGGCTACGAGCAGTACTTC.

This chain's CDR3 is CASSLARNQPQHF. The CDR3 nucleotides are TGTGCCAGCAGCTTAGCCAGGAATCAGCCCCAGCATTTT. V is TRBV7-2 and J is TRBJ1-5; D is ambiguous. CDR1 is SGHTA, CDR2 FQGNSA, per germline. The CDR3 runs to 13 residues. V shed 0 bases and J shed 4 bases, with 4 bases lying between them.

In its sample, this clonotype was seen many times. J is TRBJ1-1 and V is TRBV28, with no clear D. CDR3 length equals 12 residues. CDR1 is MDHEN, CDR2 SYDVKM, per germline. V was clipped by 4 bases and J by 8 bases, with 11 bases between them. The CDR3 loop is CASSSDVREAFF. The CDR3, as DNA: TGTGCCAGCAGTTCTGACGTCCGAGAAGCTTTCTTT. The complete variable domain, with remaining parts taken from reference TRBV28 and TRBJ1-1, reads DVKVTQSSRYLVKRTGEKVFLECVQDMDHENMFWYRQDPGLGLRLIYFSYDVKMKEKGDIPEGYSVSREKKERFSLILESASTNQTSMYLCASSSDVREAFFGQGTRLTVV.

The genes are TRBV19 and TRBJ1-2, with D maybe TRBD1 (5 bases). V shed 5 bases and J shed 11 bases, with 18 bases lying between them. This CDR3 is built from 13 residues. Germline lookup yields CDR1 LNHDA and CDR2 SQIVND (reference sequence). This CDR3 is CASSLDKTSIYTF. In DNA form, the CDR3 reads TGTGCCAGTAGTCTGGACAAGACCTCGATTTACACCTTC.

The table lists this clonotype with many counts. This chain's CDR3 is CATSDPQWDEQYF. DNA for the CDR3: TGTGCCACCAGTGATCCTCAGTGGGACGAGCAGTACTTC. The V gene is TRBV24-1, the J gene TRBJ2-7; D remains unclear. Germline lookup yields CDR1 KGHDR and CDR2 SFDVKD. This CDR3 spans 13 amino acids. V lost 3 bases, J lost 5 bases, and 10 bases lay in between.

This clonotype was picked up many times. The chain couples TRBV2 to TRBJ2-3; no reliable D call. Germline assignment: CDR1 SNHLY and CDR2 FYNNEI. V shed 5 bases and J shed 2 bases, with 5 bases lying between them. CDR3 length: 12 residues. The CDR3 sequence: CASSLTTDTQYF. Written as DNA, the CDR3 is TGTGCCAGCAGTCTAACCACAGATACGCAGTATTTT.

This clonotype has at least ten counts. The rearrangement links TRBV2 to TRBJ2-7, with TRBD2 as a possible D gene (5 bases). This CDR3 comprises 14 residues. The V end was cut by 7 bases, the J end by 2 bases, with 15 bases between. Germline V gene sequence: CDR1 SNHLY, CDR2 FYNNEI. CDR3 amino acids: CASTPGSVTYEQYF. The CDR3 DNA is TGTGCCAGCACCCCGGGAAGTGTCACCTACGAGCAGTACTTC.

In this sample, this clonotype turned up many times. The chain combines TRBV2 with TRBJ1-4; D is ambiguous. With 7 bases removed from V and 8 bases from J, the gap between germline ends came to 14 bases. Per the germline V gene, CDR1 is SNHLY and CDR2 is FYNNEI. The CDR3 extends over 13 amino acids. In DNA form, the CDR3 reads TGTGCCAGCATATCGACTCTAAGGGAAAAACTGTTTTTT. Translating gives CASISTLREKLFF.

This clonotype has ten or more counts. This sequence joins TRBV6-2 or TRBV6-3 and TRBJ1-4, with a tentative D call TRBD1 (5 bases). The V and J ends lost 7 bases and 6 bases respectively, with 12 bases between them. CDR1 is MNHEY and CDR2 is SVGEGT in the germline V gene. The CDR3 totals 13 residues. DNA of the CDR3: TGTGCCAGCACGAGTTCGGGGCATGAAAAACTGTTTTTT. Protein product: CASTSSGHEKLFF.

To note about this clonotype: A much larger clone differs by one base, so this may be a read error. The chain has TRBV28 and TRBJ1-2; D is unresolved. V lost 11 bases to trimming and J lost 8 bases, with 15 bases between them. In germline, CDR1 is MDHEN, CDR2 SYDVKM. CDR3 length equals 11 residues. CDR3 protein: CAGQRVEGYTF. In nucleotides, the CDR3 is TGTGCCGGGCAAAGGGTAGAAGGCTACACCTTC.

This clonotype occurred many times. This chain links TRBV5-5 with TRBJ2-3, with D possibly being TRBD1 or TRBD2 (5 bases each). This CDR3 is built from 17 residues. Trimming removed 0 bases at V and 7 bases at J, with 21 bases between. Per germline, CDR1 SGHKS and CDR2 YYEKEE (reference sequence). This CDR3 reads CASSLVPAGTTMNTQYF. CDR3 bases: TGTGCCAGCAGCTTGGTGCCGGCTGGGACCACGATGAATACGCAGTATTTT. Combining the CDR3 with reference TRBV5-5 and TRBJ2-3 gives the whole variable domain DAGVTQSPTHLIKTRGQQVTLRCSPISGHKSVSWYQQVLGQGPQFIFQYYEKEERGRGNFPDRFSARQFPNYSSELNVNALLLGDSALYLCASSLVPAGTTMNTQYFGPGTRLTVL.

The chain is built from TRBV5-1 and TRBJ1-2; no clear D. This CDR3 region has 13 residues. V was pared by 2 bases and J by 5 bases, with 10 bases between. From germline, CDR1 is SGHRS and CDR2 YFSETQ. The CDR3 nucleotides are TGCGCCAGCAGCTTAGCAGTACAATATGGCTACACCTTC. Translated, it gives CASSLAVQYGYTF.

The chain is built from TRBV27 and TRBJ2-7; 7 bases agree with TRBD2. This CDR3 contains 13 residues. CDR1 is MNHEY and CDR2 is SMNVEV in the germline V gene (reference sequence). Trimming removed 6 bases from V and 6 bases from J; junction bases left unmatched: 8. CDR3 coding DNA: TGTGCCAGCAGACCCATGGGGGGGTCCGAGCAGTACTTC. It is translated as CASRPMGGSEQYF.

There are many counts of this clonotype. This chain links TRBV11-2 with TRBJ2-7; D gene ambiguous. The CDR3 has 13 residues. Per germline, CDR1 SGHAT and CDR2 FQNNGV. Trimming removed 1 base at V and 2 bases at J, with 6 bases between. CDR3 sequence: CASSLGLPYEQYF. The CDR3 coding sequence is TGTGCCAGCAGCTTAGGCCTCCCCTACGAGCAGTACTTC.